This T cell receptor (beta chain) comes out of a study of metastatic and nonmetastatic thyroid tumors. Study-wide background: Repertoire comparison spanned blood and tumor or nodule tissue of malignant and benign thyroid patients. Overall study results and limits: Versus benign nodules, malignant thyroid tumors reportedly had significantly higher TCR beta diversity, in blood and tumor.

No treatment had been given to any patient before thyroid surgery. The CDR3 consists of 15 residues. Trimming left V 5 bases short and J 0 bases short, with 12 bases between. Germline V lookup: CDR1 SGHTA, CDR2 FQGNSA. This clone is termed medium-sized (0.01 to 0.1%). Its target is unknown. In the original analysis: Researchers built a distant-metastasis classifier for papillary thyroid cancer that drew on CDR3 differences across clinicopathological groups. MiXCR reprocessed the PCR reads for TCRdb. The V and J calls were determined by TCRdb, not by the authors. The sample yields roughly 15,000 clones, 25% to 30% seen once.

The source is a female donor with papillary thyroid cancer or a benign thyroid nodule (not recorded which). Some clones in this sample may be carry-over from other donors' samples. This chain links TRBV7-2 with TRBJ2-3; perhaps TRBD2 as D (6 bases). Sequencing was carried out using adjacent normal tissue. As DNA, the CDR3 is TGTGCCAGCAGCCCGGACTACCTTAGCACAGATACGCAGTATTTT. Its translation: CASSPDYLSTDTQYF.